The present entry profiles one T cell receptor (beta chain) with its context. The antigen it recognizes is unknown. There are no base qualities to consult, and no much larger clone falls within one base. The source of the sample is a study of post-analysis software for immune sequencing data (dated by TCRdb to between 2014 and 2016). Broadly, across the study: The recorded disease courses included relapsing-remitting, secondary progressive and progressive-relapsing multiple sclerosis, and some patients had no subtype annotation. Patient repertoires were compared against about a dozen previously published healthy control repertoires from donors aged about 6 to 26 years. A subset of samples was prepared in parallel using single-end sample barcoding, then pooled and co-amplified after Illumina adapter ligation. Results the study describes overall, beyond this receptor: Compared with controls, multiple sclerosis patients had significantly lower normalized Chao1 diversity, a finding suggesting substantial peripheral T-cell clonal expansion. Direct clustering with F measure showed strong co-clustering of samples prepared in the same batch, prompting a batch-effect correction. Four to six TRBV segments, including TRBV5-6, TRBV5-1 and TRBV20-1, were significantly more frequent in patients than controls. The control group was slightly older than the multiple sclerosis patient group.

The receptor library was made with PCR. The data were produced on an Illumina HiSeq 2500. Unique molecular identifiers were incorporated into TCR beta cDNA libraries to reduce PCR and sequencing biases. Every 1 to 10 million input T cells yielded about 500,000 cDNA molecules, meaning each molecule approximated one T cell. Patient libraries were prepared and sequenced with the same protocol used for the earlier healthy control dataset. Within a given batch, samples were prepared together, multiplexed and sequenced on the same HiSeq lane. Concerning the study's data processing: MIGEC handled the raw barcoded reads, throwing out single-read molecular identifier groups before consensus assembly and CDR3 extraction. Clonotype tables were post-analysed with VDJtools, and diversity was normalized by down-sampling all datasets to the smallest sample size. To correct batch-related cross-sample contamination, repertoire overlap clustering matched CDR3 amino acid sequences but not nucleotide sequences. TCRdb reran the public reads through fastp at Q25 and MiXCR, keeping productive beta chains. When rows share a CDR3 protein, they turn into one entry using the most common DNA and genes. The V and J calls were determined by TCRdb, not by the authors. For this sample the table gives some 700,000 distinct CDR3 sequences, of which around 60% were detected only once. Clones ranked in the top ten supply roughly 12% of the sample.

To demonstrate the VDJtools post-analysis software, the study profiled TCR beta repertoires from the peripheral blood of around 13 young patients with multiple sclerosis. Multiple sclerosis patients were children and adolescents aged about 6 to 15 years. The CDR3 numbers 13 residues from cysteine through phenylalanine. Here the CDR3 DNA is all that survives: 39 bases in frame from base 1. The V and J ends are trimmed by 2 bases and 4 bases, leaving 8 bases between them. Sequences SEHNR (CDR1) and FQNEAQ (CDR2) are obtained from the germline V gene (reference sequence). Specimen: blood. The source is a girl aged 2 to 10 with multiple sclerosis. The chain employs TRBV7-9 and TRBJ2-5, with the D segment identity uncertain. The DNA is as follows: TGTGCCAGCAGCTTAAAAGCCGGAGAGACCCAGTACTTC. Its protein product is CASSLKAGETQYF.